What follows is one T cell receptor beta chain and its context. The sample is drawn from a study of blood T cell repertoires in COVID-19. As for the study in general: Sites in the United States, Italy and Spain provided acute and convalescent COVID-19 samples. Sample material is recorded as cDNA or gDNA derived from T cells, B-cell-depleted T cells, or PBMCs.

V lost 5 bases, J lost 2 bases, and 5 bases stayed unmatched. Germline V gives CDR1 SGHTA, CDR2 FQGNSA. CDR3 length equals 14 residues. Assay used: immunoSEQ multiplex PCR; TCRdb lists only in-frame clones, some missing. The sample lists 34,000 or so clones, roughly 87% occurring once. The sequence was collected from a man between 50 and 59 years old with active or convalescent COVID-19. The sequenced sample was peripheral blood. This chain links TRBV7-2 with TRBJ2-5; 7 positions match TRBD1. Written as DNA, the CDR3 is TGTGCCAGCAGCCGGACGGGACAGCAAGAGACCCAGTACTTC. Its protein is CASSRTGQQETQYF. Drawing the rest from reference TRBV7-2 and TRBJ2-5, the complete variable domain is GAGVSQSPSNKVTEKGKDVELRCDPISGHTALYWYRQSLGQGLEFLIYFQGNSAPDKSGLPSDRFSAERTGGSVSTLTIQRTQQEDSAVYLCASSRTGQQETQYFGPGTRLLVL.